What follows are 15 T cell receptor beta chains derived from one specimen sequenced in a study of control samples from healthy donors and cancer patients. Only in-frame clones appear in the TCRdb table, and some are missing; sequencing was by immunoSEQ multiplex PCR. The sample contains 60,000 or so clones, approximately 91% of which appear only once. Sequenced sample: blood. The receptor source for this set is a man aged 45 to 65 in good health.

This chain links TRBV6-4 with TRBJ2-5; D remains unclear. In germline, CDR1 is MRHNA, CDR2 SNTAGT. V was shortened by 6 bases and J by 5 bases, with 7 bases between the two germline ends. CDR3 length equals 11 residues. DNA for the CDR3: TGTGCCAGCAGATCCGCGGAGACCCAGTACTTC. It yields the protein CASRSAETQYF.

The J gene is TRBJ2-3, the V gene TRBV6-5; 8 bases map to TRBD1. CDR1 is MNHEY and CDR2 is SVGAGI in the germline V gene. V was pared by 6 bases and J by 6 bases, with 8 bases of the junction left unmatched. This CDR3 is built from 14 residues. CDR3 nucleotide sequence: TGTGCCAGCAGCACAATGACAGGGGCGGATACGCAGTATTTT. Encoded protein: CASSTMTGADTQYF.

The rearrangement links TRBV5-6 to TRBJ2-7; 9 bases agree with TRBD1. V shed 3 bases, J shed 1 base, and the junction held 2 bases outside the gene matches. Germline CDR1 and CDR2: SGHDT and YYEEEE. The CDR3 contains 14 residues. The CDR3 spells CASSSGQGSYEQYF. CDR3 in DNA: TGTGCCAGCAGCTCCGGACAGGGGTCCTACGAGCAGTACTTC. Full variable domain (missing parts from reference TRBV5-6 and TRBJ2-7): DAGVTQSPTHLIKTRGQQVTLRCSPKSGHDTVSWYQQALGQGPQFIFQYYEEEERQRGNFPDRFSGHQFPNYSSELNVNALLLGDSALYLCASSSGQGSYEQYFGPGTRLTVT.

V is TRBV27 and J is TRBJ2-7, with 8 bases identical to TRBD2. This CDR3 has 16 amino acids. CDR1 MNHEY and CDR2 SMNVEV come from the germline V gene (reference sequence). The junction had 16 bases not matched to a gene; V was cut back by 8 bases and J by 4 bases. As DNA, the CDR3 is TGTGCCAGCGCCCCAGAACCGGGACTAGTAACATACGAGCAGTACTTC. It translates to CASAPEPGLVTYEQYF.

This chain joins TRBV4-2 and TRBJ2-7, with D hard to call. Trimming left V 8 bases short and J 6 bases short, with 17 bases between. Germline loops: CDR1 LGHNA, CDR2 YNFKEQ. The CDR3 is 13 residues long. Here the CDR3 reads CASSATPSTEQYF. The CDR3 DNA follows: TGTGCCAGCTCCGCTACCCCCTCCACCGAGCAGTACTTC.

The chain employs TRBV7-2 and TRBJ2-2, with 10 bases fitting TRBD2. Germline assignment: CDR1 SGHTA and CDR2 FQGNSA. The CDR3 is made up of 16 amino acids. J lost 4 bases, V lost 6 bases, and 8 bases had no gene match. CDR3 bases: TGTGCCAGCAGTTTTCCGGGACTAGCGAGCACCGGGGAGCTGTTTTTT. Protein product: CASSFPGLASTGELFF.

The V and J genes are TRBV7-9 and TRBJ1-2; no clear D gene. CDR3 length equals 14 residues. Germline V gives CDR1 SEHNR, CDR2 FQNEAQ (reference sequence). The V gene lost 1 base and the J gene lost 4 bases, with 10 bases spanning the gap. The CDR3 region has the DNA TGTGCCAGCAGCTTAGATCTGGAAACCTATGGCTACACCTTC. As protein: CASSLDLETYGYTF.

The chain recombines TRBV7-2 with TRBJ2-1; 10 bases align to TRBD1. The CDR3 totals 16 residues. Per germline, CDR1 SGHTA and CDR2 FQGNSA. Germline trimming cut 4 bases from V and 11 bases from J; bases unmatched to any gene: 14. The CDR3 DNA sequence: TGTGCCAGCAGCTCTGGAGGGGACAGGGGCACCCTAAAGCAGTTCTTC. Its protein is CASSSGGDRGTLKQFF.

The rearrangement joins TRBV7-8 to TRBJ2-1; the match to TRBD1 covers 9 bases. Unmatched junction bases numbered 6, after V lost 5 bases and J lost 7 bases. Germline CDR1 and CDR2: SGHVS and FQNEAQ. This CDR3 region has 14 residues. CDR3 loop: CASSPRTGVNEQFF. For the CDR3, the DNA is TGTGCCAGCAGCCCAAGGACAGGGGTGAATGAGCAGTTCTTC. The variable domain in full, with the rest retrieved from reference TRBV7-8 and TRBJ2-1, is GAGVSQSPRYKVAKRGQDVALRCDPISGHVSLFWYQQALGQGPEFLTYFQNEAQLDKSGLPSDRFFAERPEGSVSTLKIQRTQQEDSAVYLCASSPRTGVNEQFFGPGTRLTVL.

CDR3 sequence: CASSLGGQGGSPLHF. The CDR3 DNA reads TGTGCCAGCAGCCTAGGAGGACAGGGAGGTTCACCCCTCCACTTT. The gene calls are TRBV3-1 (or the pseudogene TRBV3-2) and TRBJ1-6; 8 nucleotides agree with TRBD1. Trimming removed 4 bases from V and 9 bases from J; junction bases left unmatched: 8. This CDR3 is 15 amino acids long. Germline V gives CDR1 LGHDT, CDR2 YNNKEL (reference sequence).

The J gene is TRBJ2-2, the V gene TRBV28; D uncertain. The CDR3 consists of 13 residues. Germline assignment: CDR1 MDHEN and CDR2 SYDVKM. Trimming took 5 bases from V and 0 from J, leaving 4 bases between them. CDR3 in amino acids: CASSLPNTGELFF. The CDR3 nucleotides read TGTGCCAGCAGTCTACCGAACACCGGGGAGCTGTTTTTT.

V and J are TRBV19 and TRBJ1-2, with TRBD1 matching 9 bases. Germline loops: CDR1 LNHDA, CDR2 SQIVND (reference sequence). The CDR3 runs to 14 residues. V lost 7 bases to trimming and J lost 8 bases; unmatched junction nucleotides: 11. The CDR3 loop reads CASTGGQGSGGYTF. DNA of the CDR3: TGTGCCAGTACTGGAGGACAGGGGAGTGGCGGCTACACCTTC.

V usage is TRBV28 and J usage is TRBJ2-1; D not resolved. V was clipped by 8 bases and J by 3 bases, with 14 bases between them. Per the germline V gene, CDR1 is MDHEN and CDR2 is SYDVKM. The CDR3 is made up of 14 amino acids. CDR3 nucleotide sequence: TGTGCCAGCCGCTCATTGGGGATCTACAATGAGCAGTTCTTC. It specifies CASRSLGIYNEQFF.

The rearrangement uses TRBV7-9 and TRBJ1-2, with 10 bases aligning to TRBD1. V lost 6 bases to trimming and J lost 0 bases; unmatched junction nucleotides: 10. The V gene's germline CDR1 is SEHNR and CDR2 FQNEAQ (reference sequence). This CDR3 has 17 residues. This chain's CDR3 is CASRSSGTGVSNYGYTF. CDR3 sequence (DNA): TGTGCCAGCAGGTCTTCCGGGACAGGGGTTTCTAACTATGGCTACACCTTC.

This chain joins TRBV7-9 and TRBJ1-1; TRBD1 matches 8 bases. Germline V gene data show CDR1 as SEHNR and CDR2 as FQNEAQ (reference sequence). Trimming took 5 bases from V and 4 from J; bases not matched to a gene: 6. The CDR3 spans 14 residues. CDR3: CASSKGQATTEAFF. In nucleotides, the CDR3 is TGTGCCAGCAGCAAGGGACAGGCGACCACTGAAGCTTTCTTT. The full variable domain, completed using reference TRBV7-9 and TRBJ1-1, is DTGVSQNPRHKITKRGQNVTFRCDPISEHNRLYWYRQTLGQGPEFLTYFQNEAQLEKSRLLSDRFSAERPKGSFSTLEIQRTEQGDSAMYLCASSKGQATTEAFFGQGTRLTVV.